The 20 T cell receptor beta chains reported below all come from one sample, sequenced in a study of blood T cell repertoires in COVID-19. Produced via immunoSEQ multiplex PCR; TCRdb's table is partial and in-frame only. Seen here are 150,000 to 200,000 clones, about 88% observed once, and the top ten hold roughly 2%. The sample consisted of peripheral blood. These receptors were collected from a man aged 18 to 29 who had recovered from COVID-19.

The rearrangement joins TRBV5-1 to TRBJ2-5, with 7 bases matching TRBD1. J lost 3 bases, V lost 4 bases, and 6 bases had no gene match. Per germline, CDR1 SGHRS and CDR2 YFSETQ. The CDR3 is 14 amino acids. The CDR3 DNA reads TGCGCCAGCAGCCTGGGACAGAGAGAAGAGACCCAGTACTTC. Its protein product is CASSLGQREETQYF. Filled out from reference TRBV5-1 and TRBJ2-5, the complete variable domain reads KAGVTQTPRYLIKTRGQQVTLSCSPISGHRSVSWYQQTPGQGLQFLFEYFSETQRNKGNFPGRFSGRQFSNSRSEMNVSTLELGDSALYLCASSLGQREETQYFGPGTRLLVL.

The J gene is TRBJ2-5, the V gene TRBV29-1; 12 bases are a match to TRBD1. The V gene's germline CDR1 is SQVTM and CDR2 ANQGSEA. Germline trimming cut 4 bases from V and 5 bases from J; bases unmatched to any gene: 8. The CDR3 extends over 15 amino acids. The CDR3 bases are TGCAGCGTTGGCCGGGACAGGGGGCGAGGGGAGACCCAGTACTTC. It codes for CSVGRDRGRGETQYF.

The chain recombines TRBV20-1 with TRBJ2-7, with a possible D match to TRBD2 (7 bases). V lost 3 bases, J lost 1 base, and 13 bases lay in between. Germline CDR1 and CDR2: DFQATT and SNEGSKA (reference sequence). The CDR3 runs 14 residues. CDR3: CSASKRGGSYEQYF. The CDR3, as DNA: TGCAGTGCTAGTAAAAGGGGGGGTTCCTACGAGCAGTACTTC.

The chain is built from TRBV5-4 and TRBJ2-1; TRBD2 agrees at 7 bases. Germline V gives CDR1 SGHNT, CDR2 YYREEE (reference sequence). The CDR3 is 17 amino acids. J gave up 3 bases and V 0 bases, and 9 bases lay outside the gene matches. In DNA form, the CDR3 reads TGTGCCAGCAGCTTGGGACGCGGGGGTCCCCTCTACAATGAGCAGTTCTTC. This translates into CASSLGRGGPLYNEQFF.

This clone was seen just once. V gene TRBV15 combines with J gene TRBJ2-1; D ambiguous. With 0 bases removed from V and 6 bases from J, the gap between germline ends came to 9 bases. Germline CDR1 LNHNV, CDR2 YYDKDF (reference sequence). The CDR3 extends over 14 amino acids. The CDR3 nucleotides are TGTGCCACCAGCAGAGAAGACTGGGTCAATGAGCAGTTCTTC. This codes for CATSREDWVNEQFF. The full variable domain, in which reference TRBV15 and TRBJ2-1 provide the parts outside the CDR3, is DAMVIQNPRYQVTQFGKPVTLSCSQTLNHNVMYWYQQKSSQAPKLLFHYYDKDFNNEADTPDNFQSRRPNTSFCFLDIRSPGLGDTAMYLCATSREDWVNEQFFGPGTRLTVL.

The chain couples TRBV28 to TRBJ1-6; 8 positions agree with TRBD1. After removal of 5 bases from V and 5 bases from J, the junction contained 8 bases not matched to a gene. The germline gives CDR1 MDHEN, CDR2 SYDVKM. This CDR3 comprises 16 residues. CDR3 protein: CASSPTGQGNNSPLHF. The CDR3 DNA sequence: TGTGCCAGCAGTCCCACAGGACAGGGAAATAATTCACCCCTCCACTTT.

The chain recombines TRBV19 with TRBJ2-7, with D perhaps matching TRBD1 (6 bases). This CDR3 has 14 residues. V was clipped by 5 bases and J by 1 base, with 12 bases between them. In germline, CDR1 is LNHDA, CDR2 SQIVND (reference sequence). The CDR3 sequence is CASSQQGRSYEQYF. Here the CDR3 DNA reads TGTGCCAGTAGTCAACAGGGTCGATCCTACGAGCAGTACTTC. Full variable domain (missing parts from reference TRBV19 and TRBJ2-7): DGGITQSPKYLFRKEGQNVTLSCEQNLNHDAMYWYRQDPGQGLRLIYYSQIVNDFQKGDIAEGYSVSREKKESFPLTVTSAQKNPTAFYLCASSQQGRSYEQYFGPGTRLTVT.

This sequence joins TRBV2 and TRBJ2-5; 8 nucleotides align to TRBD1. The CDR3 totals 14 residues. Germline V lookup: CDR1 SNHLY, CDR2 FYNNEI. V gave up 4 bases and J gave up 5 bases; unmatched junction bases: 6. CDR3 amino acids: CASSGTGKMETQYF. The CDR3, as DNA: TGTGCCAGCAGTGGGACAGGGAAAATGGAGACCCAGTACTTC.

This sequence joins TRBV5-1 and TRBJ1-3; 7 bases agree with TRBD1. The CDR3 is made up of 18 amino acids. Germline V gene sequence: CDR1 SGHRS, CDR2 YFSETQ. V gave up 4 bases and J gave up 0 bases; unmatched junction bases: 13. CDR3 sequence (DNA): TGCGCCAGCAGCGCGGTGGCGGGGACAGCGAGCTCTGGAAACACCATATATTTT. It codes for CASSAVAGTASSGNTIYF.

This chain connects TRBV5-1 to TRBJ2-5, with 9 bases lining up with TRBD2. Germline V gene sequence: CDR1 SGHRS, CDR2 YFSETQ. CDR3 size: 17 residues. Losses at the gene ends were 0 bases for V and 5 bases for J; bases not matched to a gene: 11. In nucleotides, the CDR3 is TGCGCCAGCAGCTTGGATGGCGGGAGGGCCCTCGGGGAGACCCAGTACTTC. Translation gives CASSLDGGRALGETQYF.

The chain is built from TRBV5-1 and TRBJ2-2, with TRBD2 as a possible D gene (6 bases). CDR3 length: 17 residues. The germline gives CDR1 SGHRS, CDR2 YFSETQ. V was shortened by 0 bases and J by 6 bases, with 18 bases between the two germline ends. The CDR3 sequence: CASSLGRGAGGAGELFF. The CDR3 nucleotides are TGCGCCAGCAGCTTGGGGAGAGGAGCGGGTGGCGCCGGGGAGCTGTTTTTT.

The chain employs TRBV28 and TRBJ2-3; D is uncertain. The CDR3 contains 15 residues. Trimming stripped 6 bases from V and 2 bases from J, with 15 bases between. CDR1 MDHEN and CDR2 SYDVKM come from the germline V gene. In nucleotides, the CDR3 is TGTGCCAGCAGCTCGTTTGGCGGTTTCACAGATACGCAGTATTTT. Translation: CASSSFGGFTDTQYF.

The rearrangement joins TRBV2 to TRBJ1-1; D may be TRBD1 (6 bases). This CDR3 spans 15 amino acids. Per germline, CDR1 SNHLY and CDR2 FYNNEI. The V gene lost 6 bases and the J gene lost 0 bases, with 14 bases spanning the gap. CDR3 in DNA: TGTGCCAGCAGACATAGGGACACACTGAACACTGAAGCTTTCTTT. Protein sequence: CASRHRDTLNTEAFF. Using reference TRBV2 and TRBJ1-1 for the parts outside the CDR3, the full variable domain is EPEVTQTPSHQVTQMGQEVILRCVPISNHLYFYWYRQILGQKVEFLVSFYNNEISEKSEIFDDQFSVERPDGSNFTLKIRSTKLEDSAMYFCASRHRDTLNTEAFFGQGTRLTVV.

This clone was counted a single time. The chain joins TRBV9 to TRBJ2-7, with 14 bases fitting TRBD2. The CDR3 consists of 18 residues. V shed 0 bases, J shed 5 bases, and the junction held 10 bases outside the gene matches. The V gene's germline CDR1 is SGDLS and CDR2 YYNGEE. This CDR3 reads CASSVGTPLTSGRDEQYF. DNA of the CDR3: TGTGCCAGCAGCGTAGGTACCCCACTGACTAGCGGGAGGGACGAGCAGTACTTC.

As regards this clone: This CDR3 is also generated by other DNA sequences in the sample. The V and J genes are TRBV11-3 and TRBJ1-1; TRBD1 might be the D (5 bases). Trimming took off 5 bases at V and 1 base at J, with 8 bases between the two ends. Germline CDR1 and CDR2: SGHNT and YENEEA. CDR3 length: 13 residues. CDR3 nucleotide sequence: TGTGCCAGCAGCCTTACAGGGAACACTGAAGCTTTCTTT. It yields the protein CASSLTGNTEAFF.

J is TRBJ2-7 and V is TRBV6-5, with 11 bases that match TRBD2. Germline V lookup: CDR1 MNHEY, CDR2 SVGAGI. This CDR3 region has 14 residues. Trimming took 6 bases from V and 4 from J; bases not matched to a gene: 5. Written as DNA, the CDR3 is TGTGCCAGCAGGCCTAGCGGGAGGACGTACGAGCAGTACTTC. Encoded protein: CASRPSGRTYEQYF.

V gene TRBV7-2 combines with J gene TRBJ1-2; D call uncertain. Trimming left V 1 base short and J 0 bases short, with 9 bases between. Germline CDR1 is SGHTA and CDR2 is FQGNSA. The CDR3 consists of 15 residues. CDR3 loop: CASSLGYSTNYGYTF. The CDR3 coding sequence is TGTGCCAGCAGCTTAGGCTACAGTACTAACTATGGCTACACCTTC. The whole variable domain, remainder taken from reference TRBV7-2 and TRBJ1-2, is GAGVSQSPSNKVTEKGKDVELRCDPISGHTALYWYRQSLGQGLEFLIYFQGNSAPDKSGLPSDRFSAERTGGSVSTLTIQRTQQEDSAVYLCASSLGYSTNYGYTFGSGTRLTVV.

The count of this clone is one. The rearrangement joins TRBV5-1 to TRBJ2-5; tentatively, D is TRBD2 (6 bases). Germline V lookup: CDR1 SGHRS, CDR2 YFSETQ. V dropped 4 bases and J dropped 2 bases, with 15 bases sitting between them. There are 15 residues in the CDR3. In DNA form, the CDR3 reads TGCGCCAGCAGCCCGGGGGTCGGATCACAAGAGACCCAGTACTTC. This encodes CASSPGVGSQETQYF.

V is TRBV15 and J is TRBJ1-6, with no clear D. CDR3 size: 15 residues. Germline-derived CDR1 and CDR2 are LNHNV and YYDKDF (reference sequence). Deletions cut 0 bases from V and 3 bases from J, with 6 bases between. The CDR3 DNA sequence: TGTGCCACCAGCAGAGAACTTGTCTATAATTCACCCCTCCACTTT. As protein: CATSRELVYNSPLHF.

This sequence joins TRBV7-9 and TRBJ2-1; 8 nucleotides match TRBD2. This CDR3 is 15 amino acids long. V lost 5 bases and J lost 0; bases outside the gene matches: 3. Germline CDR1 is SEHNR and CDR2 is FQNEAQ (reference sequence). The CDR3 is CASSPAGASYNEQFF. The CDR3 bases are TGTGCCAGCAGCCCAGCGGGAGCCTCCTACAATGAGCAGTTCTTC. The full variable domain, in which reference TRBV7-9 and TRBJ2-1 provide the parts outside the CDR3, is DTGVSQNPRHKITKRGQNVTFRCDPISEHNRLYWYRQTLGQGPEFLTYFQNEAQLEKSRLLSDRFSAERPKGSFSTLEIQRTEQGDSAMYLCASSPAGASYNEQFFGPGTRLTVL.